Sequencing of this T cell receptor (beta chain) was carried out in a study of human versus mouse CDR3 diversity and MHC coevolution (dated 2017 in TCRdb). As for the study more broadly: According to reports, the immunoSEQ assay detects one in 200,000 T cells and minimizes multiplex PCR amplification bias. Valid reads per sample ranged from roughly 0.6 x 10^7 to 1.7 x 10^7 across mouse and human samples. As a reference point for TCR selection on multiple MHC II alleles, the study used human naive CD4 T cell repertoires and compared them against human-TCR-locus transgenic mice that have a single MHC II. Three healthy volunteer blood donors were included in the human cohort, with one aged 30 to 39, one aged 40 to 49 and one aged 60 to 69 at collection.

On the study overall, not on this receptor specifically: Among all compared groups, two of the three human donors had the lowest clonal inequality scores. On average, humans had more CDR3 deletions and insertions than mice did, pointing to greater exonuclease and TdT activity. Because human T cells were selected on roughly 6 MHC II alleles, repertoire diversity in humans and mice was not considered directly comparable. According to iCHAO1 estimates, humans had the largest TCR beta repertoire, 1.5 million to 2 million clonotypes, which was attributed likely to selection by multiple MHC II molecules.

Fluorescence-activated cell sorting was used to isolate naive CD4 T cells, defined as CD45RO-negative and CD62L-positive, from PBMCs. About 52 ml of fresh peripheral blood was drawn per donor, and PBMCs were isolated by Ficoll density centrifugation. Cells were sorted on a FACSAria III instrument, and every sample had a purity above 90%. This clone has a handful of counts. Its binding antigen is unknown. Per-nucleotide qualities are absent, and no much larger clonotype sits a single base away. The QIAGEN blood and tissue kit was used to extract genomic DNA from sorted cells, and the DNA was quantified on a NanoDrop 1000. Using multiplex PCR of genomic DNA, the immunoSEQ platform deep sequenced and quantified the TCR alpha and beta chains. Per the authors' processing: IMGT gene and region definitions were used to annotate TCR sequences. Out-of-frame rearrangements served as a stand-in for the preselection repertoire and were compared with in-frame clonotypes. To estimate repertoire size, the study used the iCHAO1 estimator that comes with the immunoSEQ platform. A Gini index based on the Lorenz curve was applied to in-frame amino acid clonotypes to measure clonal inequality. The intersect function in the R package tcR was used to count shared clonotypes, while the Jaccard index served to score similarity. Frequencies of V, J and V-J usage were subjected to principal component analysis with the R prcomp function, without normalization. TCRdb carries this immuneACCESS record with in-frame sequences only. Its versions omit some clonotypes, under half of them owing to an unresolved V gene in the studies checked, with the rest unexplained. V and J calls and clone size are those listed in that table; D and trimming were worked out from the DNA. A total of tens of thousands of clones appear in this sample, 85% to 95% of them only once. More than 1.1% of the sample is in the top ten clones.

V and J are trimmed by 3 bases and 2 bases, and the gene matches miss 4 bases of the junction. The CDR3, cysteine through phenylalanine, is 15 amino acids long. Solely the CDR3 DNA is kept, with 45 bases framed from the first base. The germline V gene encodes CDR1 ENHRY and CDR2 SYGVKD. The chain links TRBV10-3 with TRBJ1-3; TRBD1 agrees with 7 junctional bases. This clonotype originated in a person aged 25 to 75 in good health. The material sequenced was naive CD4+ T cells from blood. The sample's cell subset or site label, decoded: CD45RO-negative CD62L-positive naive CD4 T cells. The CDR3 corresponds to CAISEGQGAGNTIYF. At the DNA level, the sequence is TGTGCCATCAGTGAAGGGCAGGGGGCTGGAAACACCATATATTTT.